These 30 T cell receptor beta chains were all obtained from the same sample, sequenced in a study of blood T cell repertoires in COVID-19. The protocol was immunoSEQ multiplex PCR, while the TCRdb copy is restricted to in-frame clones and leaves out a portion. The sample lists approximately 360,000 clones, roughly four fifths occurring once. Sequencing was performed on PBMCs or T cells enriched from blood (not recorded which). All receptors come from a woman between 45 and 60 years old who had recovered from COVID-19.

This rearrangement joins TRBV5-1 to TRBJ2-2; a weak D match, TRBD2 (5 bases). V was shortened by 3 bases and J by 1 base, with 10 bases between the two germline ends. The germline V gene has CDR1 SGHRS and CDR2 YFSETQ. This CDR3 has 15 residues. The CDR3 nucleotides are TGCGCCAGCAGCTCCTCGGGGTTGAACACCGGGGAGCTGTTTTTT. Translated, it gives CASSSSGLNTGELFF.

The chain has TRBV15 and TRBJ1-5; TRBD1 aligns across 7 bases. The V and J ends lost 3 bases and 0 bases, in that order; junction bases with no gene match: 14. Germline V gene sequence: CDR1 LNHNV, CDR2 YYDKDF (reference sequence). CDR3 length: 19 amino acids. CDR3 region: CATSSTTKGTAYSNQPQHF. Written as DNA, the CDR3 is TGTGCCACCAGCAGTACTACCAAGGGGACAGCTTATAGCAATCAGCCCCAGCATTTT.

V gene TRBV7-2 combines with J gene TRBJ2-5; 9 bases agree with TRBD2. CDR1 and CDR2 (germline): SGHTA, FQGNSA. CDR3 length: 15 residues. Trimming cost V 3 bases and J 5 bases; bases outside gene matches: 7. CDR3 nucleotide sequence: TGTGCCAGCAGCTTGGGCGGGGGGGCGACTGAGACCCAGTACTTC. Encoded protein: CASSLGGGATETQYF.

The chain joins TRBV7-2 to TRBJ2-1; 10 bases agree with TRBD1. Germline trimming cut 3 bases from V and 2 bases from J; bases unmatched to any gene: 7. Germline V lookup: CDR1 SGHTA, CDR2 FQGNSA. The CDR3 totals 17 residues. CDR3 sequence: CASSLGSGTGAYNEQFF. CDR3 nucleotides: TGTGCCAGCAGCTTGGGATCCGGGACAGGGGCCTACAATGAGCAGTTCTTC.

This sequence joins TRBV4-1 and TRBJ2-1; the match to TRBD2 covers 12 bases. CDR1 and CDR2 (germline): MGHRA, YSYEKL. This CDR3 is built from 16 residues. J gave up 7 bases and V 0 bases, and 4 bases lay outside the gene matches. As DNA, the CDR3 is TGCGCCAGCAGCCAAGATCTACTAGCGGGGGGAAATGAGCAGTTCTTC. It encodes CASSQDLLAGGNEQFF.

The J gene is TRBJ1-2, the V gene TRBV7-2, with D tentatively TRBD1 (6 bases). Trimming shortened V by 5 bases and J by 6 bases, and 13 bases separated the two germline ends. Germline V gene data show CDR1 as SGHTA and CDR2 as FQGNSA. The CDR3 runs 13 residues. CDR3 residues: CASSKQGRNGYTF. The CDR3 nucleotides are TGTGCCAGCAGCAAACAGGGACGTAATGGCTACACCTTC.

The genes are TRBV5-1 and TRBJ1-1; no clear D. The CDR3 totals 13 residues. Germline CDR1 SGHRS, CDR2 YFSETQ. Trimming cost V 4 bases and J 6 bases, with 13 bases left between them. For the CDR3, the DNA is TGCGCCAGCAGCCCCCAACCGGGATCTGAAGCTTTCTTT. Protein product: CASSPQPGSEAFF.

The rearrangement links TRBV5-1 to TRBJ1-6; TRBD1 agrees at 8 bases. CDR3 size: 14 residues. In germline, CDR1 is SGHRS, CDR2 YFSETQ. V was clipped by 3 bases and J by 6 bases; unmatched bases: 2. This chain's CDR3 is CASSSGQVNSPLHF. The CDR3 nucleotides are TGCGCCAGCAGCTCGGGACAGGTTAATTCACCCCTCCACTTT.

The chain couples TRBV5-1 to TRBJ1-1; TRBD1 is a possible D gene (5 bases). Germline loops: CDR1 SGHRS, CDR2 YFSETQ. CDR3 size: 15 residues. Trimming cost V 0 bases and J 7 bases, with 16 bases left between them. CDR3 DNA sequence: TGCGCCAGCAGCTTGGCCGGGGGGGAGCTCCGTGAAGCTTTCTTT. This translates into CASSLAGGELREAFF. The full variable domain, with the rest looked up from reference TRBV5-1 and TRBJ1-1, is KAGVTQTPRYLIKTRGQQVTLSCSPISGHRSVSWYQQTPGQGLQFLFEYFSETQRNKGNFPGRFSGRQFSNSRSEMNVSTLELGDSALYLCASSLAGGELREAFFGQGTRLTVV.

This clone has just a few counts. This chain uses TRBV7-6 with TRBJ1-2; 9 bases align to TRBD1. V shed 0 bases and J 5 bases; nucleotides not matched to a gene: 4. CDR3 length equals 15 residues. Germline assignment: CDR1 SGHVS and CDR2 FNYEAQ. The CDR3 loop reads CASSLAPDRGYGYTF. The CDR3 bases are TGTGCCAGCAGCTTAGCTCCAGACAGGGGGTATGGCTACACCTTC.

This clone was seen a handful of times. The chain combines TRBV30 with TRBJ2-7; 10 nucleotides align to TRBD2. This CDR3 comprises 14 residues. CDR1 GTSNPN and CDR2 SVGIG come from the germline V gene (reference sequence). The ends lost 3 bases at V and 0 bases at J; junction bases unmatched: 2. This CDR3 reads CAWRLAGVSYEQYF. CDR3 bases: TGTGCCTGGAGGCTAGCGGGGGTCTCCTACGAGCAGTACTTC. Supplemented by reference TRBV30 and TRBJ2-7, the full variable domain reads SQTIHQWPATLVQPVGSPLSLECTVEGTSNPNLYWYRQAAGRGLQLLFYSVGIGQISSEVPQNLSASRPQDRQFILSSKKLLLSDSGFYLCAWRLAGVSYEQYFGPGTRLTVT.

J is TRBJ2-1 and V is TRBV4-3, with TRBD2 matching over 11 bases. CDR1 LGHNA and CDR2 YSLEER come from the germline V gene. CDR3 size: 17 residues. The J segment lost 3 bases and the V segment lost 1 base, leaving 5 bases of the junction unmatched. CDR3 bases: TGCGCCAGCAGCCAAGGGGGGACTAGCGGCTACTACAATGAGCAGTTCTTC. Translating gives CASSQGGTSGYYNEQFF.

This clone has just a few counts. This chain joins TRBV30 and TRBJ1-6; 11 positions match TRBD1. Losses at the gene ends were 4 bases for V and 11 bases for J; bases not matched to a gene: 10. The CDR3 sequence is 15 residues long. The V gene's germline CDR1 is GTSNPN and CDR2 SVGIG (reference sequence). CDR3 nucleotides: TGTGCCTGGATGCCTGGGACAGGGGGTCAGGCACCCCTCCACTTT. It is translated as CAWMPGTGGQAPLHF.

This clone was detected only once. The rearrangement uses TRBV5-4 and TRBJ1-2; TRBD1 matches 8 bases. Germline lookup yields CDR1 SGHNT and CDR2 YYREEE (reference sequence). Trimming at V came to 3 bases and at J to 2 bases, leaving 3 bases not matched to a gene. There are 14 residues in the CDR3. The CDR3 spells CASSSGQDNYGYTF. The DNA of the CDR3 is TGTGCCAGCAGCTCGGGACAGGACAACTATGGCTACACCTTC.

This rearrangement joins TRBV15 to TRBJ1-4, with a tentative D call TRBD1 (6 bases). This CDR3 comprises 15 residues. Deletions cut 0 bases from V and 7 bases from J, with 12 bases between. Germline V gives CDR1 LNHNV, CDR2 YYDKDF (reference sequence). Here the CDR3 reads CATSRDRGRGEKLFF. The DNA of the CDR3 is TGTGCCACCAGCAGAGATCGCGGCAGGGGTGAAAAACTGTTTTTT.

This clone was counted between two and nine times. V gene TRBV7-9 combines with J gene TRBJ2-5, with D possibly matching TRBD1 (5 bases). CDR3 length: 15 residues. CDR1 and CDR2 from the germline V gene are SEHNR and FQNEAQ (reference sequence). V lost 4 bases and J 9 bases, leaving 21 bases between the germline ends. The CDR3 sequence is CASSSIITGHTAQYF. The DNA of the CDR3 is TGTGCCAGCAGCTCAATAATCACAGGACACACGGCCCAGTACTTC.

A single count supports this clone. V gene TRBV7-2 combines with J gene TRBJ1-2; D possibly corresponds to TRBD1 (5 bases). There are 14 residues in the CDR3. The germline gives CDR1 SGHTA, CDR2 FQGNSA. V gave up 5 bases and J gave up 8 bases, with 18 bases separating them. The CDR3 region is CASSTGLRENGYTF. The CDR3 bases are TGTGCCAGCAGCACGGGACTCAGGGAGAACGGCTACACCTTC.

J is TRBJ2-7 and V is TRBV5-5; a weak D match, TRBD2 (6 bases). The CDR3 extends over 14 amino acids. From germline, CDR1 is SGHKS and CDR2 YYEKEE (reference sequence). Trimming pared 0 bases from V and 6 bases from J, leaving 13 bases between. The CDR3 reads CASSLAPSVSEQYF. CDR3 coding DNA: TGTGCCAGCAGCTTGGCCCCTAGCGTGAGCGAGCAGTACTTC. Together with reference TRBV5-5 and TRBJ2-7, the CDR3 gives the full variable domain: DAGVTQSPTHLIKTRGQQVTLRCSPISGHKSVSWYQQVLGQGPQFIFQYYEKEERGRGNFPDRFSARQFPNYSSELNVNALLLGDSALYLCASSLAPSVSEQYFGPGTRLTVT.

The CDR3 loop reads CASKFAGTGASSYNSPLHF. CDR3 coding DNA: TGTGCCAGCAAGTTTGCTGGGACAGGCGCTAGCTCCTATAATTCACCCCTCCACTTT. This chain uses TRBV27 with TRBJ1-6, with TRBD1 identical over 8 bases. The V gene end was trimmed by 7 bases and the J gene end by 0 bases; junction bases not matched to a gene: 14. The germline V gene encodes CDR1 MNHEY and CDR2 SMNVEV (reference sequence). The length of the CDR3 is 19 residues.

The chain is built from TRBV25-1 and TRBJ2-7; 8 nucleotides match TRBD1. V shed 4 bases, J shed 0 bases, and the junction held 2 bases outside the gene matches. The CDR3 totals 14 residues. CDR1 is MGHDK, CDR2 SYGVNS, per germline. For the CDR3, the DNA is TGTGCCAGCAGTGGGACAGGGCGCTCCTACGAGCAGTACTTC. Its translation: CASSGTGRSYEQYF.

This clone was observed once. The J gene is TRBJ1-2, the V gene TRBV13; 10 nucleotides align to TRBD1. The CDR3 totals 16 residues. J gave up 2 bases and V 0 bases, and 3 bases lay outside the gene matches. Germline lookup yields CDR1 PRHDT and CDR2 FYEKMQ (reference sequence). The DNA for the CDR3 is TGTGCCAGCAGCTTAGGTAGGGACAGGGGAAACTATGGCTACACCTTC. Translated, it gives CASSLGRDRGNYGYTF.

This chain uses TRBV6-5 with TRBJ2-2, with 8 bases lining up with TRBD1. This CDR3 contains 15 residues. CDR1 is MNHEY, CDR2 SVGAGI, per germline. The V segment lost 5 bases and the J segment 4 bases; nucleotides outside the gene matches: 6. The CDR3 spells CASSRQGLGTGELFF. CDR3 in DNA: TGTGCCAGCAGTAGACAGGGGCTCGGCACCGGGGAGCTGTTTTTT.

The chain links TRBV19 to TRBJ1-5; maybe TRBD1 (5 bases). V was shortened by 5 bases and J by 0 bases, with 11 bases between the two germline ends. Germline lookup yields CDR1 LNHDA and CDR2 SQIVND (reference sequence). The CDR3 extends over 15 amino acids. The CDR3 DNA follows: TGTGCCAGTAGTCCGGGGGTGATTAGCAATCAGCCCCAGCATTTT. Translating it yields CASSPGVISNQPQHF.

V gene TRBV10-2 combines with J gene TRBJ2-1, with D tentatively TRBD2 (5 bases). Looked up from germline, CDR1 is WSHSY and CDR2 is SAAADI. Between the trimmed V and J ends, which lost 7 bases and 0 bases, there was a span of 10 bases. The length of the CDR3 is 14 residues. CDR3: CASNDRGSYNEQFF. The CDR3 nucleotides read TGCGCCAGCAACGACCGGGGCTCCTACAATGAGCAGTTCTTC.

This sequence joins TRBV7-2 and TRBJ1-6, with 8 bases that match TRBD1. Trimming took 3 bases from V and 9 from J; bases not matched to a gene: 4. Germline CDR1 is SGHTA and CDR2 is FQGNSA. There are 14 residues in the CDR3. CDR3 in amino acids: CASSFGQGSSPLHF. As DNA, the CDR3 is TGTGCCAGCAGCTTTGGACAGGGTAGTTCACCCCTCCACTTT.

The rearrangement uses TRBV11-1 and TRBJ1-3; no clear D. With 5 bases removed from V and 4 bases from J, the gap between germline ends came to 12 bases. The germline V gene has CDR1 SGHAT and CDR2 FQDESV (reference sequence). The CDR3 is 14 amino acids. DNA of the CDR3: TGTGCCAGCAGCCCCGGGAATTCCGGAAACACCATATATTTT. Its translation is CASSPGNSGNTIYF.

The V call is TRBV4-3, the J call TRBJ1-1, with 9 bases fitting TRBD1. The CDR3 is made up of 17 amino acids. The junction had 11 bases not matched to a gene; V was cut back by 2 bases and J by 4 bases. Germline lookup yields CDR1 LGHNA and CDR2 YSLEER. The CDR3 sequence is CASSQNTGGAGITEAFF. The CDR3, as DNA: TGCGCCAGCAGCCAAAATACAGGGGGCGCGGGTATCACTGAAGCTTTCTTT.

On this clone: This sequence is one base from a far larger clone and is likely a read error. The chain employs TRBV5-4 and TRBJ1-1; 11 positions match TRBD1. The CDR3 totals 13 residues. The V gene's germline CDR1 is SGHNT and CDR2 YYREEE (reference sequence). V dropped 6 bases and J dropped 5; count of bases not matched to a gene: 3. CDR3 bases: TGTGCCAGCACCGGACAGGGGGCGACTGAAGCTTTCTTT. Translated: CASTGQGATEAFF.

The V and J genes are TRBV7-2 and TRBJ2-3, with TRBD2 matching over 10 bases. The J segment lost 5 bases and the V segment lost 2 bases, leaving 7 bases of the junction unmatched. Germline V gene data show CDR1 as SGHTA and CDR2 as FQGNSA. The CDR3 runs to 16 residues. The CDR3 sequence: CASSLRLAGVGDTQYF. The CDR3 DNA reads TGTGCCAGCAGCTTACGTCTAGCGGGGGTTGGAGATACGCAGTATTTT.

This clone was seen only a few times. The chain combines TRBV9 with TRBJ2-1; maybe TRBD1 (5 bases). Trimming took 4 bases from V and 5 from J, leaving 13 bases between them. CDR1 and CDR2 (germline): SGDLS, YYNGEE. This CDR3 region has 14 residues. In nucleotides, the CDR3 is TGTGCCAGCAGCTTTGCGACAGCTAACAATGAGCAGTTCTTC. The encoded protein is CASSFATANNEQFF.